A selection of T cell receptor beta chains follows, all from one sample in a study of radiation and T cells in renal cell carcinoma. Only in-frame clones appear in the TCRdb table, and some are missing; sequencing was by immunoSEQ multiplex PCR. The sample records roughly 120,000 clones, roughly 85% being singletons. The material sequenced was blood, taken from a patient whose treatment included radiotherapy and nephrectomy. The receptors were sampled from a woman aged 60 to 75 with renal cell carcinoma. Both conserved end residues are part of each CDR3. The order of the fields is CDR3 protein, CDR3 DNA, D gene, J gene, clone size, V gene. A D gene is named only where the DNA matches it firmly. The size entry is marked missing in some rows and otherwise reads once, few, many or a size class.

CDR3: CASSYGGQVNTEAFF
DNA: TGTGCCAGCAGTTACGGTGGACAGGTGAACACTGAAGCTTTCTTT
D: TRBD1
J: TRBJ1-1
size: -
V: TRBV6-5

CDR3: CASSLWVGQITDTQYF
DNA: TGTGCCAGCAGTTTATGGGTGGGACAGATCACAGATACGCAGTATTTT
D: TRBD1
J: TRBJ2-3
size: -
V: TRBV27

CDR3: CASSYSRGGEAFF
DNA: TGTGCCAGCAGTTACTCGCGGGGGGGAGAAGCTTTCTTT
D: -
J: TRBJ1-1
size: -
V: TRBV6-6

CDR3: CASSPSVANSPLHF
DNA: TGTGCCAGCTCACCAAGCGTTGCTAATTCACCCCTCCACTTT
D: -
J: TRBJ1-6
size: few
V: TRBV18

CDR3: CASSPAFGTGELFF
DNA: TGCGCCAGCAGCCCAGCGTTCGGCACCGGGGAGCTGTTTTTT
D: -
J: TRBJ2-2
size: -
V: TRBV5-1

CDR3: CASSPETGINEKLFF
DNA: TGTGCCAGCTCACCGGAGACAGGGATTAATGAAAAACTGTTTTTT
D: TRBD1
J: TRBJ1-4
size: -
V: TRBV18

CDR3: CSVEGTLLGTQYF
DNA: TGCAGCGTTGAGGGGACGCTGTTGGGGACCCAGTACTTC
D: -
J: TRBJ2-5
size: -
V: TRBV29-1

CDR3: CASSEWVNSPLHF
DNA: TGTGCCAGCAGCGAATGGGTTAATTCACCCCTCCACTTT
D: -
J: TRBJ1-6
size: -
V: TRBV6-1

CDR3: CASSDLRESRRGYTF
DNA: TGTGCCAGCAGCGACCTGAGAGAGTCTAGGAGAGGCTACACCTTC
D: -
J: TRBJ1-2
size: -
V: TRBV9

CDR3: CASSPIEGAGELFF
DNA: TGTGCCAGCAGCCCGATTGAGGGGGCCGGGGAGCTGTTTTTT
D: -
J: TRBJ2-2
size: once
V: TRBV6-6

CDR3: CASSEAKRGGYNEQFF
DNA: TGTGCCAGCAGTGAAGCAAAGCGGGGGGGCTACAATGAGCAGTTCTTC
D: TRBD2
J: TRBJ2-1
size: -
V: TRBV2

CDR3: CASRLMTGARFNEQFF
DNA: TGTGCCAGCAGGCTAATGACAGGGGCCCGGTTCAATGAGCAGTTCTTC
D: TRBD1
J: TRBJ2-1
size: -
V: TRBV2

CDR3: CASSPRADTQYF
DNA: TGTGCCAGCAGTCCCCGGGCAGATACGCAGTATTTT
D: -
J: TRBJ2-3
size: -
V: TRBV6-6

CDR3: CASSPPGLAGGFQYF
DNA: TGTGCCAGCAGCCCGCCGGGACTAGCGGGGGGCTTTCAGTACTTC
D: TRBD2
J: TRBJ2-4
size: -
V: TRBV7-2

CDR3: CASGTLMEDALSGNQPQHF
DNA: TGTGCCAGCGGGACCCTGATGGAGGACGCATTATCAGGCAATCAGCCCCAGCATTTT
D: -
J: TRBJ1-5
size: -
V: TRBV28

CDR3: CASRTGSTNEKLFF
DNA: TGTGCCAGCAGGACAGGTTCAACTAATGAAAAACTGTTTTTT
D: -
J: TRBJ1-4
size: -
V: TRBV27

CDR3: CASSATSGRANEQFF
DNA: TGTGCCAGCAGCGCGACTAGCGGGAGAGCCAATGAGCAGTTCTTC
D: TRBD2
J: TRBJ2-1
size: -
V: TRBV9

CDR3: CAWSVGRGTEAFF
DNA: TGTGCCTGGAGTGTAGGCAGGGGGACTGAAGCTTTCTTT
D: TRBD1
J: TRBJ1-1
size: few
V: TRBV30

CDR3: CASSLSEKLFF
DNA: TGTGCCAGCAGCTTAAGTGAAAAACTGTTTTTT
D: -
J: TRBJ1-4
size: -
V: TRBV5-5

CDR3: CASSDYDRQFF
DNA: TGTGCCAGCAGTGACTATGATAGGCAGTTCTTC
D: -
J: TRBJ2-1
size: -
V: TRBV2

CDR3: CASRPGQIKNSPLHF
DNA: TGTGCCAGCAGACCTGGACAGATAAAAAATTCACCCCTCCACTTT
D: -
J: TRBJ1-6
size: -
V: TRBV2

CDR3: CAWSAGAYAFF
DNA: TGTGCCTGGAGTGCGGGGGCGTATGCTTTCTTT
D: -
J: TRBJ1-1
size: -
V: TRBV30

CDR3: CASSPRQNTEAFF
DNA: TGTGCCAGCAGCCCCCGACAGAACACTGAAGCTTTCTTT
D: -
J: TRBJ1-1
size: -
V: TRBV9

CDR3: CASSLDSATSGIDEQFF
DNA: TGTGCCAGCAGCTTAGATTCAGCGACTAGCGGGATCGATGAGCAGTTCTTC
D: TRBD2
J: TRBJ2-1
size: -
V: TRBV11-2

CDR3: CASSTDRGRAEAFF
DNA: TGTGCCAGCAGTACCGACAGGGGGCGGGCTGAAGCTTTCTTT
D: TRBD1
J: TRBJ1-1
size: -
V: TRBV2

CDR3: CASSQALPGQGTYEQYF
DNA: TGTGCCAGCAGCCAAGCCCTACCGGGACAGGGGACATACGAGCAGTACTTC
D: TRBD1
J: TRBJ2-7
size: -
V: TRBV4-2

CDR3: CASSPSLGQVNSPLHF
DNA: TGTGCCAGCAGCCCATCGTTGGGTCAAGTTAATTCACCCCTCCACTTT
D: -
J: TRBJ1-6
size: -
V: TRBV9

CDR3: CATSRDASPSYEQYF
DNA: TGTGCCACCAGCAGAGATGCCAGCCCCTCCTACGAGCAGTACTTC
D: -
J: TRBJ2-7
size: once
V: TRBV15

CDR3: CASRPPGQGRAFF
DNA: TGTGCCAGCAGGCCACCGGGACAGGGGCGAGCTTTCTTT
D: TRBD1
J: TRBJ1-1
size: few
V: TRBV6-1

CDR3: CASSPMGRGSYEQYF
DNA: TGTGCCAGCAGCCCCATGGGCCGCGGGAGCTACGAGCAGTACTTC
D: TRBD2
J: TRBJ2-7
size: -
V: TRBV4-2

CDR3: CASRSSQSRYGYTF
DNA: TGTGCCAGCAGAAGCTCACAGTCCCGCTATGGCTACACCTTC
D: -
J: TRBJ1-2
size: once
V: TRBV6-1

CDR3: CASSKAGLTDTEAFF
DNA: TGTGCCAGTAGTAAGGCAGGGCTTACGGACACTGAAGCTTTCTTT
D: -
J: TRBJ1-1
size: -
V: TRBV19

CDR3: CASKQGDSYEQYF
DNA: TGTGCCAGCAAGCAGGGAGACTCCTACGAGCAGTACTTC
D: -
J: TRBJ2-7
size: few
V: TRBV6-1

CDR3: CASSRDSNYGYTF
DNA: TGTGCCAGCTCCCGGGACAGCAACTATGGCTACACCTTC
D: TRBD1
J: TRBJ1-2
size: -
V: TRBV19

CDR3: CATSSPGGETSNQPQHF
DNA: TGTGCCACCAGCAGCCCGGGCGGGGAAACGAGCAATCAGCCCCAGCATTTT
D: -
J: TRBJ1-5
size: -
V: TRBV15

CDR3: CASSGQGQETQYF
DNA: TGTGCCAGCAGTGGACAGGGCCAAGAGACCCAGTACTTC
D: TRBD1
J: TRBJ2-5
size: -
V: TRBV6-6

CDR3: CASSEEDRGNSPLHF
DNA: TGTGCCAGCAGTGAAGAGGACAGGGGCAATTCACCCCTCCACTTT
D: TRBD1
J: TRBJ1-6
size: -
V: TRBV6-1

CDR3: CASSFLGGGSTGELFF
DNA: TGCGCCAGCAGCTTCCTGGGAGGAGGGAGTACCGGGGAGCTGTTTTTT
D: -
J: TRBJ2-2
size: -
V: TRBV5-1

CDR3: CASHRGSEAFF
DNA: TGTGCCAGCCACCGGGGTTCCGAAGCTTTCTTT
D: -
J: TRBJ1-1
size: once
V: TRBV18

CDR3: CASSNAASGANVLTF
DNA: TGTGCCAGCAGCAACGCAGCCTCTGGGGCCAACGTCCTGACTTTC
D: -
J: TRBJ2-6
size: once
V: TRBV11-3